The 30 T cell receptor beta chains listed next were all sequenced from one sample in a study of blood T cell repertoires in COVID-19. Sequencing was performed with immunoSEQ multiplex PCR; in TCRdb, only in-frame clones are kept and a portion is missing. The table lists around 80,000 clones, 80% to 90% of them singletons, with roughly a sixth in the top ten. The sample taken for sequencing was peripheral blood. These receptors were collected from a woman older than 75 with acute or convalescent COVID-19.

V and J are TRBV11-2 and TRBJ1-2; 7 bases are shared with TRBD1. J was trimmed by 6 bases and V by 5 bases; bases with no gene match: 12. The germline gives CDR1 SGHAT, CDR2 FQNNGV. The CDR3 sequence is 15 residues long. CDR3: CASSLISGRGDGYTF. Written as DNA, the CDR3 is TGTGCCAGCAGCCTTATTTCGGGCAGGGGGGATGGCTACACCTTC.

The chain couples TRBV7-2 to TRBJ1-2; 11 bases match TRBD1. CDR1 is SGHTA and CDR2 is FQGNSA in the germline V gene. CDR3 length equals 14 residues. J gave up 8 bases and V 4 bases, and 6 bases lay outside the gene matches. In DNA, the CDR3 is TGTGCCAGCAGCTCGGACAGGGGGCGATCCGGCTACACCTTC. Its translation is CASSSDRGRSGYTF.

On this clone itself: The same CDR3 also results from other DNA sequences found in this sample. This chain connects TRBV27 to TRBJ1-4; no reliable D call. The CDR3 is 14 amino acids. V gave up 8 bases and J gave up 0 bases, with 10 bases separating them. From germline, CDR1 is MNHEY and CDR2 SMNVEV (reference sequence). The CDR3 DNA reads as TGTGCCAGCTCGCGGGAGGCAACTAATGAAAAACTGTTTTTT. Encoded protein: CASSREATNEKLFF.

The CDR3 loop reads CASSAYTGAGNQPQHF. The CDR3 DNA is TGTGCCAGCAGTGCCTATACAGGGGCGGGCAATCAGCCCCAGCATTTT. This chain joins TRBV6-1 and TRBJ1-5; 7 positions match TRBD1. J gave up 2 bases and V 4 bases, and 8 bases lay outside the gene matches. The CDR3 is 16 amino acids. The germline V gene has CDR1 MNHNS and CDR2 SASEGT.

The table lists this clone with a few counts. The chain joins TRBV28 to TRBJ1-5; a possible D gene is TRBD1 (6 bases). The CDR3 consists of 16 residues. Germline loops: CDR1 MDHEN, CDR2 SYDVKM. V lost 5 bases to trimming and J lost 1 base, with 15 bases between them. The chain's CDR3 is CASSILGRGSNQPQHF. The CDR3 DNA follows: TGTGCCAGCAGTATCCTGGGTAGGGGGAGCAATCAGCCCCAGCATTTT.

The CDR3 DNA sequence: TGTGCCAGCAGCTTGGCCGGTTCGGTTCCGGAGCTGTTTTTT. It yields the protein CASSLAGSVPELFF. This chain links TRBV5-4 with TRBJ2-2, with no clear D. V shed 0 bases and J shed 10 bases, with 13 bases lying between them. CDR3 size: 14 residues. CDR1 is SGHNT and CDR2 is YYREEE in the germline V gene (reference sequence).

This chain connects TRBV6-5 to TRBJ1-5, with D perhaps matching TRBD1 (5 bases). Germline loops: CDR1 MNHEY, CDR2 SVGAGI. The germline V and J ends were trimmed by 9 bases and 4 bases, with 16 bases remaining between them. The CDR3 runs to 14 residues. The CDR3 reads CASSPRVGNQPQHF. CDR3 nucleotide sequence: TGTGCCAGTTCACCCAGGGTCGGGAATCAGCCCCAGCATTTT.

This sequence joins TRBV12-5 and TRBJ1-3; D uncertain. The CDR3 totals 15 residues. Germline CDR1 LGHNT, CDR2 FRNRAP. V lost 3 bases and J lost 4, with 13 bases in between. The CDR3 reads CASGLGDLGGNTIYF. The CDR3 DNA reads as TGTGCTAGTGGTTTAGGCGACTTAGGAGGAAACACCATATATTTT.

This chain links TRBV6-5 with TRBJ1-1, with 7 bases lining up with TRBD1. J was trimmed by 5 bases and V by 6 bases; bases with no gene match: 6. Germline values: CDR1 MNHEY, CDR2 SVGAGI. The CDR3 runs 13 residues. The CDR3 sequence is CASSKQGQTEAFF. The CDR3 DNA reads as TGTGCCAGCAGCAAACAGGGACAGACTGAAGCTTTCTTT.

The CDR3 DNA follows: TGTGCCACCAGTGATGACAGGGTTTCAGATACGCAGTATTTT. Translated: CATSDDRVSDTQYF. The rearrangement links TRBV24-1 to TRBJ2-3; 7 bases align to TRBD1. Trimming at V came to 3 bases and at J to 4 bases, leaving 3 bases not matched to a gene. Germline V CDR1 and CDR2: KGHDR, SFDVKD. This CDR3 is 14 amino acids long.

The chain has TRBV6-1 and TRBJ1-4; TRBD1 is a possible D gene (5 bases). CDR1 MNHNS and CDR2 SASEGT come from the germline V gene. The CDR3 covers 16 residues. Trimming took 0 bases from V and 1 from J, leaving 9 bases between them. DNA of the CDR3: TGTGCCAGCAGTGAAGCGGGGGGTGTAACTAATGAAAAACTGTTTTTT. It specifies CASSEAGGVTNEKLFF.

V gene TRBV3-1 (or the pseudogene TRBV3-2) combines with J gene TRBJ1-2; a weak D match, TRBD1 (5 bases). The V gene's germline CDR1 is LGHDT and CDR2 YNNKEL (reference sequence). V lost 5 bases and J 4 bases, leaving 14 bases between the germline ends. The length of the CDR3 is 14 residues. CDR3 sequence: CASSDPQASYGYTF. The CDR3, as DNA: TGTGCCAGCAGCGACCCACAGGCGAGCTATGGCTACACCTTC.

This rearrangement joins TRBV7-2 to TRBJ1-4; TRBD1 might be the D (5 bases). V dropped 5 bases and J dropped 5 bases, with 12 bases sitting between them. Germline V gene sequence: CDR1 SGHTA, CDR2 FQGNSA. The CDR3 totals 14 residues. The CDR3 nucleotides read TGTGCCAGCAGCGGGGGGGGTAGGAATGAAAAACTGTTTTTT. It is translated as CASSGGGRNEKLFF.

This chain uses TRBV2 with TRBJ1-6, with 7 bases lining up with TRBD1. CDR3 length equals 14 residues. Germline V gene sequence: CDR1 SNHLY, CDR2 FYNNEI. With 6 bases clipped from V and 5 bases from J, the junction kept 4 bases outside the gene matches. This CDR3 reads CASSRDSNNSPLHF. The CDR3, as DNA: TGTGCCAGCAGCAGGGACAGTAATAATTCACCCCTCCACTTT.

The J gene is TRBJ1-4, the V gene TRBV5-8, with a possible D match to TRBD1 (5 bases). The V and J ends lost 3 bases and 6 bases respectively, with 15 bases between them. The CDR3 is made up of 15 amino acids. CDR1 is SGHTS, CDR2 YDEGEE, per germline. CDR3 in DNA: TGTGCCAGCAGCTCGTCTCGGGGGTCACATGAAAAACTGTTTTTT. It translates to CASSSSRGSHEKLFF.

The chain combines TRBV5-1 with TRBJ2-3; 7 bases fit TRBD1. V was clipped by 3 bases and J by 1 base; unmatched bases: 11. Germline V lookup: CDR1 SGHRS, CDR2 YFSETQ. The CDR3 is 17 amino acids. The CDR3 coding sequence is TGCGCCAGCAGCTCCCAGGGGGTAGGGTTGGGCACAGATACGCAGTATTTT. Translation gives CASSSQGVGLGTDTQYF.

J is TRBJ2-2 and V is TRBV2, with 8 nucleotides matching TRBD2. The CDR3 is made up of 14 amino acids. Per the germline V gene, CDR1 is SNHLY and CDR2 is FYNNEI. The J segment lost 3 bases and the V segment lost 10 bases, leaving 7 bases of the junction unmatched. The CDR3, as DNA: TGTGCCACGGGAGGGAGGCAGCACACCGGGGAGCTGTTTTTT. It specifies CATGGRQHTGELFF.

The chain combines TRBV20-1 with TRBJ2-3; TRBD2 aligns across 7 bases. Germline V gives CDR1 DFQATT, CDR2 SNEGSKA (reference sequence). V was pared by 3 bases and J by 2 bases, with 5 bases of the junction left unmatched. The CDR3 loop spans 14 amino acids. The CDR3 coding sequence is TGCAGTGCTAGTAACGGGGGGTTCACAGATACGCAGTATTTT. It encodes CSASNGGFTDTQYF.

The chain is built from TRBV10-3 and TRBJ1-1; 10 bases map to TRBD1. The CDR3 is 16 residues long. Germline CDR1 ENHRY, CDR2 SYGVKD. The junction had 7 bases not matched to a gene; V was cut back by 4 bases and J by 2 bases. The CDR3: CAISGQGAKFNTEAFF. The DNA of the CDR3 is TGTGCCATCAGTGGACAGGGGGCGAAGTTTAACACTGAAGCTTTCTTT.

This chain connects TRBV11-3 to TRBJ2-5, with TRBD1 identical over 8 bases. V lost 3 bases to trimming and J lost 4 bases; unmatched junction nucleotides: 4. The CDR3 sequence is 14 residues long. The germline V gene encodes CDR1 SGHNT and CDR2 YENEEA. CDR3: CASSFEQGGETQYF. The CDR3 DNA reads TGTGCCAGCAGCTTTGAACAGGGGGGAGAGACCCAGTACTTC.

J is TRBJ1-2 and V is TRBV10-3, with 7 positions matching TRBD1. The CDR3 covers 14 residues. Unmatched junction bases numbered 8, after V lost 3 bases and J lost 7 bases. Germline V gene lookup returns CDR1 ENHRY and CDR2 SYGVKD. The CDR3: CAISDLGGAGGYTF. The DNA for the CDR3 is TGTGCCATCAGTGACTTAGGGGGCGCGGGTGGCTACACCTTC.

V and J are TRBV11-2 and TRBJ2-1, with D maybe TRBD1 (6 bases). V shed 4 bases and J shed 4 bases, with 11 bases lying between them. The CDR3 is 14 residues long. Germline V CDR1 and CDR2: SGHAT, FQNNGV. The CDR3 sequence is CASSSGQLYNEQFF. DNA of the CDR3: TGTGCCAGCAGCTCAGGACAGCTATACAATGAGCAGTTCTTC.

The V call is TRBV6-5, the J call TRBJ1-5, with D unresolved. The germline gives CDR1 MNHEY, CDR2 SVGAGI. V lost 6 bases and J 4 bases, leaving 7 bases between the germline ends. This CDR3 region has 12 residues. CDR3 protein: CASRMQNQPQHF. For the CDR3, the DNA is TGTGCCAGCAGGATGCAGAATCAGCCCCAGCATTTT.

The chain has TRBV3-1 (or the pseudogene TRBV3-2) and TRBJ2-3; D not resolved. The CDR3 consists of 11 residues. Germline V lookup: CDR1 LGHDT, CDR2 YNNKEL (reference sequence). Trimming removed 7 bases at V and 5 bases at J, with 7 bases between. For the CDR3, the DNA is TGTGCCAGCACCTCAGGAGATACGCAGTATTTT. Residues: CASTSGDTQYF.

The chain carries TRBV29-1 and TRBJ1-3; the D gene is possibly TRBD1 (6 bases). Germline-derived CDR1 and CDR2 are SQVTM and ANQGSEA. This CDR3 has 15 amino acids. V lost 3 bases and J lost 5, with 17 bases in between. The CDR3 DNA follows: TGCAGCGTTGACGGCCCCGGGACAATTAGAAACACCATATATTTT. Translating gives CSVDGPGTIRNTIYF.

CDR3: CAISALEGGKGSEQFF. CDR3 DNA sequence: TGTGCCATCAGTGCCTTGGAAGGGGGCAAAGGTAGTGAGCAGTTCTTC. V and J are TRBV10-3 and TRBJ2-1, with TRBD1 matching over 7 bases. In germline, CDR1 is ENHRY, CDR2 SYGVKD. Trimming at V came to 4 bases and at J to 9 bases, leaving 15 bases not matched to a gene. The CDR3 totals 16 residues.

The J gene is TRBJ2-2, the V gene TRBV7-9, with a tentative D call TRBD1 (5 bases). Germline CDR1 is SEHNR and CDR2 is FQNEAQ (reference sequence). Trimming removed 1 base at V and 1 base at J, with 10 bases between. The CDR3 contains 16 residues. CDR3: CASSLDRTLNTGELFF. The DNA of the CDR3 is TGTGCCAGCAGCTTAGACAGGACACTGAACACCGGGGAGCTGTTTTTT.

This chain connects TRBV3-1 (or the pseudogene TRBV3-2) to TRBJ2-6, with D perhaps matching TRBD2 (5 bases). Trimming stripped 1 base from V and 4 bases from J, with 8 bases between. Per germline, CDR1 LGHDT and CDR2 YNNKEL (reference sequence). The CDR3 consists of 15 residues. Written as DNA, the CDR3 is TGTGCCAGCAGCCAAGCGGGATCGGGGGCCAACGTCCTGACTTTC. It specifies CASSQAGSGANVLTF.

The chain links TRBV7-9 to TRBJ2-3, with 8 bases lining up with TRBD1. This CDR3 region has 18 residues. From germline, CDR1 is SEHNR and CDR2 FQNEAQ (reference sequence). V was pared by 0 bases and J by 1 base, with 9 bases of the junction left unmatched. CDR3 residues: CASSLARARGLGTDTQYF. The CDR3 DNA is TGTGCCAGCAGCTTAGCGCGTGCCAGGGGGCTGGGCACAGATACGCAGTATTTT.

This clone is a singleton in its sample. The chain couples TRBV9 to TRBJ2-7, with 9 bases aligning to TRBD2. CDR1 SGDLS and CDR2 YYNGEE come from the germline V gene. V shed 2 bases and J 1 base; nucleotides not matched to a gene: 10. The length of the CDR3 is 17 residues. CDR3 DNA: TGTGCCAGCAGCGTTGGCGGGGGGGCCTCCCTTTCCTACGAGCAGTACTTC. Translating it yields CASSVGGGASLSYEQYF.